This T cell receptor (beta chain) was retrieved from a study of a mutant IDH1 vaccine in newly diagnosed glioma. At the level of the study: Vaccination began 4-6 weeks post radiotherapy alone, or with temozolomide cycles. The treated group averaged 40.4 years old and was 62.5% male, around 38% female. The therapy given earlier, which was standard therapy, consisted of radiotherapy, temozolomide, or both, and most of the patients received both.

Time point indicated: week 35, safety follow-up. Doses consisted of 300 ug of mutant IDH1 20-mer peptide each, paired with topical imiquimod. Here immunoSEQ multiplex PCR was the method, and the copy in TCRdb shows in-frame clones only, minus some. Of some 63,000 clones listed, under 85% are singletons. As to this clone: Its antigen is not known.

The CDR3 has 15 residues. V was clipped by 0 bases and J by 6 bases, with 12 bases between them. Germline V CDR1 and CDR2: LGHNA, YSLEER. The J gene is TRBJ1-5, the V gene TRBV4-3, with D possibly being TRBD1 (6 bases). Sequencing was performed on PBMCs, taken from a glioma patient whose treatment included an IDH1 peptide vaccine. The TCR sequence derives from a man aged 45 to 65 with glioma. The CDR3 loop is CASSQDRGGTQPQHF. Written as DNA, the CDR3 is TGCGCCAGCAGCCAAGATCGAGGGGGAACTCAGCCCCAGCATTTT.